The T cell receptor (beta chain) under discussion was sequenced for a study of blood T cell repertoires in COVID-19. Study information: The samples span acute and convalescent COVID-19 from the United States, Italy and Spain. The analysed material was cDNA or gDNA that came from T cells, B-cell-depleted T cells, or PBMCs.

The CDR3 has 13 residues. The germline V gene encodes CDR1 ENHRY and CDR2 SYGVKD. V was pared by 6 bases and J by 5 bases, with 6 bases of the junction left unmatched. Original methodology: Counts of nucleated cells, estimated from reference gene primer amplification, were obtained. Using immunoSEQ multiplex PCR, the repertoire was profiled, and TCRdb retains in-frame clones only, with some absent. V, J and clone size are taken as reported in that table, and D and trimming were inferred from the DNA itself. The table shows 95,000 to 150,000 clones, with about four fifths occurring only once. The sequence was obtained from a man aged 55 to 70 with acute or convalescent COVID-19. The V gene is TRBV10-3, the J gene TRBJ1-1; 7 nucleotides align to TRBD1. Specimen: peripheral blood. CDR3 loop: CAISRGAGTEAFF. In DNA, the CDR3 is TGTGCCATCAGCAGGGGGGCGGGGACTGAAGCTTTCTTT.